Listed here are 23 T cell receptor beta chains from one sample, sequenced in a study of T cell changes during pregnancy in multiple sclerosis. TCRdb's table, derived via immunoSEQ multiplex PCR, lists solely in-frame clones and lacks some. Here the sample spans 77,000 or so clones, 93% being singletons. Specimen: peripheral blood, collected in the second trimester of pregnancy. These receptors came from a female donor in good health, enrolled as a control in a pregnancy study.

The chain links TRBV30 to TRBJ1-6; 8 nucleotides line up with TRBD1. The CDR3 is 14 residues long. V shed 3 bases and J 9 bases; nucleotides not matched to a gene: 7. Germline CDR1 and CDR2: GTSNPN and SVGIG (reference sequence). The CDR3 DNA reads TGTGCCTGGAGGCCAACAGGGGGTGCTTCACCCCTCCACTTT. Encoded protein: CAWRPTGGASPLHF.

This rearrangement joins TRBV19 to TRBJ1-3; 8 bases map to TRBD1. From germline, CDR1 is LNHDA and CDR2 SQIVND (reference sequence). V lost 4 bases, J lost 2 bases, and 7 bases stayed unmatched. There are 16 residues in the CDR3. The CDR3 spells CASSRSSTGAGNTIYF. In DNA form, the CDR3 reads TGTGCCAGTAGTAGATCTTCGACAGGGGCTGGAAACACCATATATTTT. The complete variable domain, with remaining parts taken from reference TRBV19 and TRBJ1-3, reads DGGITQSPKYLFRKEGQNVTLSCEQNLNHDAMYWYRQDPGQGLRLIYYSQIVNDFQKGDIAEGYSVSREKKESFPLTVTSAQKNPTAFYLCASSRSSTGAGNTIYFGEGSWLTVV.

This chain joins TRBV14 and TRBJ1-6; TRBD1 agrees at 8 bases. V lost 2 bases and J lost 7; bases outside the gene matches: 13. This CDR3 contains 18 residues. From germline, CDR1 is SGHDN and CDR2 FVKESK. The CDR3 protein is CASSQIGQGEMRNSPLHF. For the CDR3, the DNA is TGTGCCAGCAGCCAAATAGGACAGGGCGAGATGCGGAATTCACCCCTCCACTTT. The full variable domain, rest sourced from reference TRBV14 and TRBJ1-6, is EAGVTQFPSHSVIEKGQTVTLRCDPISGHDNLYWYRRVMGKEIKFLLHFVKESKQDESGMPNNRFLAERTGGTYSTLKVQPAELEDSGVYFCASSQIGQGEMRNSPLHFGNGTRLTVT.

CDR3 DNA: TGTGCCAGCAGCTTAATTGGCGGACAGGGAATCTTTAGCAATCAGCCCCAGCATTTT. Protein: CASSLIGGQGIFSNQPQHF. The rearrangement links TRBV7-2 to TRBJ1-5; the match to TRBD1 covers 8 bases. The CDR3 spans 19 residues. CDR1 and CDR2 (germline): SGHTA, FQGNSA. Losses at the gene ends were 2 bases for V and 0 bases for J; bases not matched to a gene: 12.

This clone has only a few counts. The chain joins TRBV5-4 to TRBJ1-2; TRBD1 agrees at 10 bases. V dropped 7 bases and J dropped 6; count of bases not matched to a gene: 3. Germline loops: CDR1 SGHNT, CDR2 YYREEE (reference sequence). The CDR3 consists of 12 residues. In nucleotides, the CDR3 is TGTGCCAGCCCCGGGACAGGGGATGGCTACACCTTC. Its protein is CASPGTGDGYTF.

The chain employs TRBV9 and TRBJ2-1; TRBD2 matches at 9 bases. CDR3 length equals 18 residues. Germline lookup yields CDR1 SGDLS and CDR2 YYNGEE. Losses at the gene ends were 4 bases for V and 1 base for J; bases not matched to a gene: 12. CDR3 loop: CASSPGVSGGPSYNEQFF. CDR3 coding DNA: TGTGCCAGCAGCCCAGGGGTTAGCGGGGGTCCATCCTACAATGAGCAGTTCTTC.

This clone was recorded only once. The V gene is TRBV7-2, the J gene TRBJ2-2; D not resolved. The CDR3 runs to 14 residues. The V end was cut by 4 bases, the J end by 2 bases, with 8 bases between. Germline assignment: CDR1 SGHTA and CDR2 FQGNSA. CDR3 coding DNA: TGTGCCAGCAGCTCTTCCTACAACACCGGGGAGCTGTTTTTT. It yields the protein CASSSSYNTGELFF.

About this clone: The same CDR3 arises from other DNA sequences in this sample as well. V usage is TRBV11-2 and J usage is TRBJ2-7, with D maybe TRBD1 (5 bases). The CDR3 contains 13 residues. The ends were cut back, 3 bases at V and 2 bases at J, with 8 bases in the middle. CDR1 and CDR2 from the germline V gene are SGHAT and FQNNGV. The CDR3 sequence is CASSLAGTYEQYF. The CDR3 region has the DNA TGTGCCAGCAGCTTGGCAGGGACCTACGAGCAGTACTTC. The whole variable domain, remainder taken from reference TRBV11-2 and TRBJ2-7, is EAGVAQSPRYKIIEKRQSVAFWCNPISGHATLYWYQQILGQGPKLLIQFQNNGVVDDSQLPKDRFSAERLKGVDSTLKIQPAKLEDSAVYLCASSLAGTYEQYFGPGTRLTVT.

The V gene is TRBV14, the J gene TRBJ1-1; no clear D. The length of the CDR3 is 13 residues. Trimming cost V 4 bases and J 6 bases, with 12 bases left between them. Germline lookup yields CDR1 SGHDN and CDR2 FVKESK. The CDR3 DNA is TGTGCCAGCAGCCCGTCGTTGTCCGCTGAAGCTTTCTTT. It translates to CASSPSLSAEAFF.

CDR3 region: CASRPESANYGYTF. The DNA for the CDR3 is TGTGCCAGCAGACCAGAAAGCGCCAACTATGGCTACACCTTC. This chain connects TRBV13 to TRBJ1-2; D not resolved. The CDR3 runs to 14 residues. V was shortened by 6 bases and J by 2 bases, with 13 bases between the two germline ends. Germline CDR1 PRHDT, CDR2 FYEKMQ (reference sequence).

The rearrangement links TRBV9 to TRBJ1-2; 8 nucleotides align to TRBD1. The germline CDR1 and CDR2 sequences are SGDLS and YYNGEE. There are 15 residues in the CDR3. The V gene end was trimmed by 3 bases and the J gene end by 5 bases; junction bases not matched to a gene: 9. In nucleotides, the CDR3 is TGTGCCAGCAGCGCGGGACAGGATGCTTTTTATGGCTACACCTTC. It translates to CASSAGQDAFYGYTF.

V usage is TRBV5-1 and J usage is TRBJ1-2; TRBD1 aligns across 7 bases. Germline V gives CDR1 SGHRS, CDR2 YFSETQ. CDR3 length equals 14 residues. The V and J ends lost 3 bases and 3 bases, in that order; junction bases with no gene match: 5. The CDR3 DNA sequence: TGCGCCAGCAGCTCGCGGACAGGCCACTATGGCTACACCTTC. Residues: CASSSRTGHYGYTF.

J is TRBJ1-2 and V is TRBV9; D gene unclear. With 4 bases removed from V and 6 bases from J, the gap between germline ends came to 10 bases. The CDR3 covers 12 residues. The V gene's germline CDR1 is SGDLS and CDR2 YYNGEE. As DNA, the CDR3 is TGTGCCAGCAGCAACAGTATTGATGGCTACACCTTC. This codes for CASSNSIDGYTF.

The chain links TRBV6-6 to TRBJ2-3, with 8 bases that match TRBD1. V lost 0 bases to trimming and J lost 0 bases; unmatched junction nucleotides: 2. CDR3 length: 16 amino acids. From germline, CDR1 is MNHNY and CDR2 SVGAGI (reference sequence). DNA for the CDR3: TGTGCCAGCAGTTACTCGGGACAGGACAGCACAGATACGCAGTATTTT. This translates into CASSYSGQDSTDTQYF.

The J gene is TRBJ1-2, the V gene TRBV6-1; a possible D gene is TRBD1 (6 bases). The germline V gene encodes CDR1 MNHNS and CDR2 SASEGT. The CDR3 consists of 15 residues. The V end was cut by 2 bases, the J end by 1 base, with 11 bases between. CDR3: CASSERDTFNYGYTF. The CDR3 nucleotides read TGTGCCAGCAGTGAAAGGGACACGTTTAACTATGGCTACACCTTC.

This rearrangement joins TRBV5-4 to TRBJ2-1; TRBD2 is a possible D gene (7 bases). Germline CDR1 is SGHNT and CDR2 is YYREEE (reference sequence). Trimming shortened V by 0 bases and J by 0 bases, and 13 bases separated the two germline ends. This CDR3 contains 17 residues. The CDR3 loop reads CASSLGAGARSYNEQFF. The CDR3, as DNA: TGTGCCAGCAGCTTGGGTGCGGGGGCGCGCTCCTACAATGAGCAGTTCTTC.

This clone was detected a few times. V and J are TRBV30 and TRBJ1-1; D remains ambiguous. V was pared by 3 bases and J by 1 base, with 9 bases between. The CDR3 spans 13 residues. Germline lookup yields CDR1 GTSNPN and CDR2 SVGIG (reference sequence). The CDR3 region is CAWRPGENTEAFF. Here the CDR3 DNA reads TGTGCCTGGAGGCCAGGTGAGAACACTGAAGCTTTCTTT.

The chain employs TRBV11-3 and TRBJ2-4; the D is unclear. Trimming took 6 bases from V and 11 from J, leaving 11 bases between them. The germline V gene encodes CDR1 SGHNT and CDR2 YENEEA. This CDR3 has 11 amino acids. The CDR3 is CASSFAAVQYF. CDR3 bases: TGTGCCAGCAGTTTCGCCGCGGTTCAGTACTTC.

The rearrangement joins TRBV30 to TRBJ1-1; 7 bases map to TRBD1. The germline V gene has CDR1 GTSNPN and CDR2 SVGIG (reference sequence). V was clipped by 0 bases and J by 3 bases; unmatched bases: 4. CDR3 length: 14 amino acids. CDR3 residues: CAWSVTQGDTEAFF. The CDR3 DNA sequence: TGTGCCTGGAGTGTAACCCAGGGGGACACTGAAGCTTTCTTT. The full variable domain, in which reference TRBV30 and TRBJ1-1 provide the parts outside the CDR3, is SQTIHQWPATLVQPVGSPLSLECTVEGTSNPNLYWYRQAAGRGLQLLFYSVGIGQISSEVPQNLSASRPQDRQFILSSKKLLLSDSGFYLCAWSVTQGDTEAFFGQGTRLTVV.

The V gene is TRBV15, the J gene TRBJ1-2; D gene uncertain. This CDR3 spans 14 amino acids. V was pared by 0 bases and J by 2 bases, with 7 bases between. Germline V gene data show CDR1 as LNHNV and CDR2 as YYDKDF (reference sequence). CDR3 bases: TGTGCCACCAGCAGAGAAAGAGGAAACTATGGCTACACCTTC. Protein product: CATSRERGNYGYTF. Complete variable domain (other parts from reference TRBV15 and TRBJ1-2): DAMVIQNPRYQVTQFGKPVTLSCSQTLNHNVMYWYQQKSSQAPKLLFHYYDKDFNNEADTPDNFQSRRPNTSFCFLDIRSPGLGDTAMYLCATSRERGNYGYTFGSGTRLTVV.

This clone has a single count. The V gene is TRBV5-6, the J gene TRBJ1-5; 10 bases match TRBD1. CDR1 SGHDT and CDR2 YYEEEE come from the germline V gene. V shed 1 base, J shed 8 bases, and the junction held 9 bases outside the gene matches. CDR3 length equals 16 residues. The CDR3 nucleotides read TGTGCCAGCAGCTTGACCCGGGGACAGGGGATAGAGCCCCAGCATTTT. Protein sequence: CASSLTRGQGIEPQHF.

Here the CDR3 DNA reads TGTGCCAGCAGCGCAGACAGGGGGGGCTACAATGAGCAGTTCTTC. Residues: CASSADRGGYNEQFF. V gene TRBV6-4 combines with J gene TRBJ2-1; TRBD1 agrees at 9 bases. The trim removed 6 bases at V and 3 bases at J, leaving 6 bases unmatched. The germline gives CDR1 MRHNA, CDR2 SNTAGT. The CDR3 runs 15 residues.

The rearrangement uses TRBV20-1 and TRBJ2-7, with D tentatively TRBD1 (6 bases). Trimming pared 7 bases from V and 4 bases from J, leaving 11 bases between. CDR1 and CDR2 (germline): DFQATT, SNEGSKA (reference sequence). This CDR3 has 11 residues. CDR3 bases: TGCAGTGGTCCGAGGGGGTACGAGCAGTACTTC. Amino acids: CSGPRGYEQYF.